The next 29 T cell receptor beta chains were all read from a single sample in a study of T cell changes during pregnancy in multiple sclerosis (dated by TCRdb to about 2019). The library was produced with the immunoSEQ multiplex PCR assay. TCRdb limited this immuneACCESS table to in-frame rearrangements with V and J called. A share of clones is missing; checked studies link under half to unresolved V genes, and the rest is unexplained. This sample holds tens of thousands of clones; roughly 92% were observed only once. The ten largest clones capture about 2% of the sample. This sample comprised peripheral blood, obtained after pregnancy. The receptor set was obtained from a female donor with multiple sclerosis, enrolled in a pregnancy study.

V gene TRBV6-5 combines with J gene TRBJ1-2; TRBD1 matches 7 bases. There are 15 residues in the CDR3. J gave up 4 bases and V 2 bases, and 7 bases lay outside the gene matches. The germline CDR1 and CDR2 sequences are MNHEY and SVGAGI. CDR3 sequence (DNA): TGTGCCAGCAGTTACGGACCTGGGACAGTCTATGGCTACACCTTC. It translates to CASSYGPGTVYGYTF.

In DNA form, the CDR3 reads TGTGCCTGGAGTGTACAATCAGACAATGAGCAGTTCTTC. Amino acid sequence: CAWSVQSDNEQFF. The chain combines TRBV30 with TRBJ2-1; unclear D gene. CDR1 is GTSNPN and CDR2 is SVGIG in the germline V gene (reference sequence). V shed 0 bases and J shed 5 bases, with 8 bases lying between them. The CDR3 consists of 13 residues.

The V and J genes are TRBV14 and TRBJ1-2, with D possibly being TRBD1 (5 bases). The germline V gene has CDR1 SGHDN and CDR2 FVKESK. Deletions cut 1 base from V and 8 bases from J, with 14 bases between. CDR3 length equals 14 residues. The CDR3 DNA sequence: TGTGCCAGCAGCCAAGGATCAGGGATTGAAGGCTACACCTTC. Its protein product is CASSQGSGIEGYTF.

This clone was recorded once. The chain carries TRBV4-2 and TRBJ1-2; D gene unclear. Trimming took 0 bases from V and 7 from J, leaving 9 bases between them. The CDR3 spans 13 residues. Germline-derived CDR1 and CDR2 are LGHNA and YNFKEQ. The CDR3 DNA reads as TGTGCCAGCAGCCAAGAAGGAGGTTCTGGCTACACCTTC. Amino acid sequence: CASSQEGGSGYTF.

The chain has TRBV19 and TRBJ1-2, with D maybe TRBD1 (5 bases). This CDR3 has 17 residues. V dropped 7 bases and J dropped 7 bases, with 28 bases sitting between them. From germline, CDR1 is LNHDA and CDR2 SQIVND (reference sequence). CDR3 amino acids: CASTPRGGDVFSGGYTF. The DNA for the CDR3 is TGTGCCAGTACCCCTAGGGGAGGGGACGTCTTCTCGGGTGGCTACACCTTC.

This clone appeared a single time. V gene TRBV9 combines with J gene TRBJ2-7; weak D call: TRBD2 (5 bases). The CDR3 runs to 14 residues. The V gene lost 0 bases and the J gene lost 3 bases, with 10 bases spanning the gap. CDR1 and CDR2 (germline): SGDLS, YYNGEE. CDR3 sequence reads: CASSVDGDHYEQYF. CDR3 nucleotides: TGTGCCAGCAGCGTAGACGGGGATCACTACGAGCAGTACTTC.

The rearrangement links TRBV12-5 to TRBJ2-2, with 7 bases aligning to TRBD1. The V gene end was trimmed by 7 bases and the J gene end by 2 bases; junction bases not matched to a gene: 7. The CDR3 is made up of 15 amino acids. Germline values: CDR1 LGHNT, CDR2 FRNRAP. DNA of the CDR3: TGTGCTAGTGCTGACAGGGACGGAAACACCGGGGAGCTGTTTTTT. As protein: CASADRDGNTGELFF. The full variable domain, its missing parts supplied by reference TRBV12-5 and TRBJ2-2, is DARVTQTPRHKVTEMGQEVTMRCQPILGHNTVFWYRQTMMQGLELLAYFRNRAPLDDSGMPKDRFSAEMPDATLATLKIQPSEPRDSAVYFCASADRDGNTGELFFGEGSRLTVL.

The CDR3 spells CASSQGLAGGPFDEQYF. The CDR3 DNA is TGCGCCAGCAGCCAGGGACTAGCGGGGGGGCCTTTCGACGAGCAGTACTTC. This chain links TRBV5-1 with TRBJ2-7; 16 nucleotides match TRBD2. Looked up from germline, CDR1 is SGHRS and CDR2 is YFSETQ. Trimming cost V 4 bases and J 5 bases; bases outside gene matches: 9. CDR3 length equals 17 residues.

The chain employs TRBV5-5 and TRBJ2-7, with a weak D call TRBD1 (5 bases). From germline, CDR1 is SGHKS and CDR2 YYEKEE (reference sequence). V was cut by 4 bases and J by 0 bases, with 20 bases left in between. CDR3 length: 17 residues. CDR3 DNA: TGTGCCAGCAGCCACTCGGTGGCAGGGTATTACTCCTACGAGCAGTACTTC. It encodes CASSHSVAGYYSYEQYF.

This chain joins TRBV30 and TRBJ2-7, with 7 bases identical to TRBD2. The CDR3 is 14 amino acids. The junction had 13 bases not matched to a gene; V was cut back by 5 bases and J by 6 bases. Per the germline V gene, CDR1 is GTSNPN and CDR2 is SVGIG (reference sequence). The CDR3 sequence: CAWPRGRGGGEQYF. CDR3 sequence (DNA): TGTGCCTGGCCCCGAGGGAGGGGCGGCGGCGAGCAGTACTTC.

The chain recombines TRBV10-1 with TRBJ2-1, with TRBD1 as a possible D gene (5 bases). Germline V gene lookup returns CDR1 WNHNN and CDR2 SYGVQD (reference sequence). The CDR3 runs to 14 residues. The ends were cut back, 2 bases at V and 6 bases at J, with 11 bases in the middle. DNA of the CDR3: TGCGCCAGCAGTGAGACCTGCCAGGGCAATGAGCAGTTCTTC. Translated: CASSETCQGNEQFF.

This chain connects TRBV4-3 to TRBJ1-2; TRBD1 aligns across 8 bases. Germline V gene data show CDR1 as LGHNA and CDR2 as YSLEER. The length of the CDR3 is 16 residues. J was trimmed by 8 bases and V by 3 bases; bases with no gene match: 14. CDR3 sequence reads: CASSHPPRQGASGYTF. The CDR3 coding sequence is TGCGCCAGCAGCCATCCTCCACGGCAGGGGGCGAGCGGCTACACCTTC.

This chain links TRBV5-6 with TRBJ2-1; no firm D call. The CDR3 covers 15 residues. Between the trimmed V and J ends, which lost 2 bases and 1 base, there was a span of 10 bases. Germline CDR1 reads SGHDT; CDR2 reads YYEEEE. CDR3 region: CASSFGTASYNEQFF. CDR3 nucleotides: TGTGCCAGCAGCTTTGGCACAGCTTCCTACAATGAGCAGTTCTTC. Full variable domain (outside the CDR3, taken from reference TRBV5-6 and TRBJ2-1): DAGVTQSPTHLIKTRGQQVTLRCSPKSGHDTVSWYQQALGQGPQFIFQYYEEEERQRGNFPDRFSGHQFPNYSSELNVNALLLGDSALYLCASSFGTASYNEQFFGPGTRLTVL.

The chain recombines TRBV7-2 with TRBJ1-5; a possible D gene is TRBD1 (5 bases). The CDR3 loop spans 17 amino acids. From germline, CDR1 is SGHTA and CDR2 FQGNSA. V was cut by 1 base and J by 3 bases, with 16 bases left in between. CDR3 nucleotide sequence: TGTGCCAGCAGCTTAGAAGGTACGGGGGATATCAATCAGCCCCAGCATTTT. Translation: CASSLEGTGDINQPQHF.

The chain has TRBV7-3 and TRBJ2-1, with 10 bases fitting TRBD1. Germline V CDR1 and CDR2: SGHTA, FQGTGA. The CDR3 sequence is 14 residues long. Losses at the gene ends were 5 bases for V and 6 bases for J; bases not matched to a gene: 4. In DNA form, the CDR3 reads TGTGCCAGCAGCCATCGACAGGGGGCCAATGAGCAGTTCTTC. It is translated as CASSHRQGANEQFF.

The chain uses TRBV6-5 and TRBJ2-2; D is unresolved. The CDR3 is 14 amino acids. CDR1 MNHEY and CDR2 SVGAGI come from the germline V gene. Trimming removed 2 bases from V and 2 bases from J, with 6 bases in between. This chain's CDR3 is CASSYALNTGELFF. CDR3 coding DNA: TGTGCCAGCAGTTACGCACTAAACACCGGGGAGCTGTTTTTT.

This chain links TRBV29-1 with TRBJ1-1; D is unclear. The CDR3 spans 12 residues. Per the germline V gene, CDR1 is SQVTM and CDR2 is ANQGSEA. With 7 bases removed from V and 3 bases from J, the gap between germline ends came to 12 bases. The CDR3 DNA follows: TGCAGCGCCCCGGTCGGGGACACTGAAGCTTTCTTT. Protein sequence: CSAPVGDTEAFF.

The chain couples TRBV12-1 to TRBJ1-2. TRBV12-1 is deemed a pseudogene. The CDR3 is 12 amino acids. The CDR3 spells CGRAWVEDGYTF. CDR3 in DNA: TGTGGTAGGGCCTGGGTGGAGGATGGCTACACCTTC.

The chain carries TRBV10-3 and TRBJ2-7; 8 positions match TRBD2. V gave up 3 bases and J gave up 0 bases; unmatched junction bases: 10. Per the germline V gene, CDR1 is ENHRY and CDR2 is SYGVKD. The CDR3 contains 17 residues. The CDR3 DNA is TGTGCCATCAGTGATCGGCTCTTGGGACTAGGCTCCTACGAGCAGTACTTC. Residues: CAISDRLLGLGSYEQYF.

The chain combines TRBV19 with TRBJ1-5; D is ambiguous. V was pared by 3 bases and J by 3 bases, with 6 bases between. Germline V gene sequence: CDR1 LNHDA, CDR2 SQIVND (reference sequence). The CDR3 extends over 13 amino acids. In nucleotides, the CDR3 is TGTGCCAGTAGTATCAGAATCAATCAGCCCCAGCATTTT. Amino acids: CASSIRINQPQHF.

This sequence joins TRBV6-5 and TRBJ1-1; D might be TRBD1 (6 bases). Germline V lookup: CDR1 MNHEY, CDR2 SVGAGI. V lost 6 bases and J 7 bases, leaving 9 bases between the germline ends. The CDR3 consists of 11 residues. The CDR3 coding sequence is TGTGCCAGCAGGCACAGGGATGAAGCTTTCTTT. Residues: CASRHRDEAFF.

This chain links TRBV19 with TRBJ1-2, with 8 bases matching TRBD1. CDR3 length: 14 residues. Germline CDR1 reads LNHDA; CDR2 reads SQIVND (reference sequence). The ends lost 4 bases at V and 1 base at J; junction bases unmatched: 2. CDR3 coding DNA: TGTGCCAGTAGTAGGACAGGGCTTAACTATGGCTACACCTTC. This sequence encodes CASSRTGLNYGYTF.

The rearrangement uses TRBV7-9 and TRBJ1-1; D unclear. The V and J ends lost 1 base and 3 bases respectively, with 12 bases between them. The CDR3 extends over 15 amino acids. Looked up from germline, CDR1 is SEHNR and CDR2 is FQNEAQ (reference sequence). CDR3 protein: CASSLVALADTEAFF. CDR3 DNA sequence: TGTGCCAGCAGCTTAGTAGCACTGGCAGACACTGAAGCTTTCTTT.

V and J are TRBV12-5 and TRBJ1-2; 8 bases line up with TRBD1. This CDR3 contains 17 residues. Germline V lookup: CDR1 LGHNT, CDR2 FRNRAP. Trimming took 1 base from V and 7 from J; bases not matched to a gene: 14. The CDR3 sequence: CASGLGQGARSVFGYTF. Here the CDR3 DNA reads TGTGCTAGTGGTTTGGGGCAGGGGGCGCGAAGTGTTTTTGGCTACACCTTC.

This clone appeared a single time. The chain uses TRBV12-5 and TRBJ1-3, with a possible D match to TRBD1 (5 bases). The CDR3 runs to 18 residues. Trimming cost V 1 base and J 0 bases, with 16 bases left between them. Per germline, CDR1 LGHNT and CDR2 FRNRAP. CDR3 DNA sequence: TGTGCTAGTGGTTTGGCCCTCGGGGACTATTACTCTGGAAACACCATATATTTT. Its protein is CASGLALGDYYSGNTIYF.

The genes are TRBV5-6 and TRBJ1-1, with 7 bases matching TRBD1. Germline trimming cut 1 base from V and 6 bases from J; bases unmatched to any gene: 6. Germline-derived CDR1 and CDR2 are SGHDT and YYEEEE. CDR3 length equals 14 residues. The CDR3 region has the DNA TGTGCCAGCAGCTTGCGAGGGGGCCGCCCTGAAGCTTTCTTT. Amino acids: CASSLRGGRPEAFF.

The V call is TRBV2, the J call TRBJ1-1, with 10 bases matching TRBD1. V shed 6 bases, J shed 2 bases, and the junction held 12 bases outside the gene matches. Germline CDR1 reads SNHLY; CDR2 reads FYNNEI. The CDR3 sequence is 17 residues long. The CDR3, as DNA: TGTGCCAGCAGCGTGAGACCCGGGACAGGGGTCAACACTGAAGCTTTCTTT. It is translated as CASSVRPGTGVNTEAFF.

The V gene is TRBV12-5, the J gene TRBJ1-1, with 8 bases fitting TRBD1. Germline values: CDR1 LGHNT, CDR2 FRNRAP. V lost 0 bases and J lost 11; bases outside the gene matches: 14. The CDR3 has 16 amino acids. The CDR3 protein is CASGLVWGQAPRMAFF. DNA of the CDR3: TGTGCTAGTGGTTTGGTTTGGGGACAGGCTCCTCGTATGGCTTTCTTT. The entire variable domain, with the rest obtained from reference TRBV12-5 and TRBJ1-1, is as follows: DARVTQTPRHKVTEMGQEVTMRCQPILGHNTVFWYRQTMMQGLELLAYFRNRAPLDDSGMPKDRFSAEMPDATLATLKIQPSEPRDSAVYFCASGLVWGQAPRMAFFGQGTRLTVV.

This rearrangement joins TRBV18 to TRBJ2-7; D unclear. There are 15 residues in the CDR3. V lost 3 bases and J lost 3, with 15 bases in between. Germline-derived CDR1 and CDR2 are KGHSH and LQKENI. As DNA, the CDR3 is TGTGCCAGCTCACCTGTGAGTGGGCAGATCTACGAGCAGTACTTC. This gives the protein CASSPVSGQIYEQYF.